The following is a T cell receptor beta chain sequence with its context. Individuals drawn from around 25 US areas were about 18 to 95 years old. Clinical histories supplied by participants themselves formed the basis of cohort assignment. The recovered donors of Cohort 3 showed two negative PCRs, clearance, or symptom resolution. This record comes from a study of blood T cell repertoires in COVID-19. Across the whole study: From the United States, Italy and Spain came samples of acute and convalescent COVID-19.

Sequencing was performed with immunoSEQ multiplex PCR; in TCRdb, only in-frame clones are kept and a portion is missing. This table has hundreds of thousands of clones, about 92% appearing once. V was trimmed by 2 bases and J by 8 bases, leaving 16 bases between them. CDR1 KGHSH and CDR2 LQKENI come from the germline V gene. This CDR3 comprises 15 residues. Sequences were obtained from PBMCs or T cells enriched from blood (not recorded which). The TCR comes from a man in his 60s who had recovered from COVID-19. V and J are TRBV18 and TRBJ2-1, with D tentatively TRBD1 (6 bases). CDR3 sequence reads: CASSPGPDRTDEQFF. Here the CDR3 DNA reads TGTGCCAGCTCACCAGGACCCGACAGGACCGATGAGCAGTTCTTC.